This entry describes one T cell receptor (beta chain). The antigen is not known. The CDR3 runs to 14 residues. Between the trimmed V and J ends, which lost 5 bases and 8 bases, there was a span of 16 bases. The record originates from a study of CD8 T cells in ankylosing spondylitis. Quantitative 5'-RACE with molecular barcodes produced the TCR beta libraries. A single record per CDR3 protein comes from TCRdb applying MiXCR to the 5' RACE reads. The repertoire consists of about 100,000 distinct CDR3 sequences, with 24% occurring once and the leading ten covering approximately 13%. Study-level results: The study looked at matched synovial fluid samples from ankylosing spondylitis patients. Disease-linked clones were reported to be significantly enriched there.

The sample consisted of synovial fluid, either unsorted or a sorted T cell fraction (not recorded which). The J gene is TRBJ1-3, the V gene TRBV6-7; no clear D. TRBV6-7 is an ORF, with its function uncertain. This clonotype was sampled from a male donor with ankylosing spondylitis. CDR3 sequence (DNA): TGTGCCAGCAGTCCGTGTGGACGAGTGGACACCATATATTTT. As protein: CASSPCGRVDTIYF.